The source of this T cell receptor beta chain is a study of shared clonotypes between healthy human individuals. At the level of the study: Researchers drew samples from two women and a few men aged 18 to 49. CD4 naive and CD4 memory each took three plates per donor, while CD8 naive took two and CD8 memory one.

Study-wide findings and caveats: What naive subsets generally showed was a larger estimated richness than memory subsets showed.

This CDR3 comprises 9 residues. Deletions cut 6 bases from V and 9 bases from J, with 3 bases between. CDR1 SSHAT and CDR2 FNYEAQ come from the germline V gene (reference sequence). Naive CD8 cells lacked CD45RO, underwent positive selection for CCR7 and left out terminally differentiated effector memory CD45RA+ cells. The study ran the assay at deep level. Sequenced by immunoSEQ multiplex PCR; TCRdb stores in-frame clones only, minus some. The table shows more than 500,000 clones, with 85% to 95% occurring only once. Worth noting for this clone: Its antigen is as yet unknown.

Specimen: naive CD8+ T cells sorted from blood. The chain couples TRBV7-7 to TRBJ2-1; D ambiguous. The sequence was collected from a woman in her twenties or thirties in good health. CDR3 protein: CASRAEQFF. The CDR3 nucleotides are TGTGCCAGCAGGGCTGAGCAGTTCTTC.